The entry below gives a single T cell receptor (beta chain) sequence along with its context. Its specificity is not known. From the germline J gene comes the end of the CDR3, since the read stops 3 residues before it. The source of the sample is a study of Tregs in tolerant kidney transplant recipients. General study points: Biological reproducibility was not directly addressed, but technical replication error appeared minimal. Findings come from small patient numbers and require larger validation.

Only in-frame clones appear in the TCRdb table, and some are missing; sequencing was by immunoSEQ multiplex PCR. Its table records roughly 48,000 clones. Unstimulated Tregs (CD4+CD25+CD127-) and CD4+CD25- non-Tregs were sorted from PBMCs. The CDR3 is 14 amino acids. Germline trimming cut 6 bases from V and 1 base from J; bases unmatched to any gene: 6. Germline lookup yields CDR1 DFQATT and CDR2 SNEGSKA (reference sequence). This sequence joins TRBV20-1 and TRBJ2-7; TRBD2 matches at 10 bases. The receptor was derived from a human donor who received a combined kidney and bone marrow transplant. Sequenced here: CD4+ T cells from blood, sampled before the transplant. CDR3 DNA (partial): TGCAGTGCCCAGGGACTAGCGAGATCCTACGAG. It encodes CSAQGLARSYE. The whole CDR3 protein is CSAQGLARSYEQYF.